Many counts were recorded for the clone carrying this T cell receptor beta chain. Germline V gives CDR1 SGHRS, CDR2 YFSETQ. The CDR3 runs 14 residues. V shed 2 bases and J 9 bases; nucleotides not matched to a gene: 8. The sample originates from a study of T cells after yellow fever vaccination. TCRdb redid the calling of the 5' RACE reads with MiXCR, one entry per CDR3 protein. The sample records approximately 300,000 distinct CDR3 sequences, roughly 7% being singletons. Here the sequenced sample was PBMCs, taken roughly 47 days after the first yellow fever vaccination. The clonotype originates from a man between 18 and 29 years old who received the YFV17D yellow fever vaccine. V and J are TRBV5-1 and TRBJ2-1; 7 bases are shared with TRBD1. This chain's CDR3 is CASSFQQGSGEQFF. CDR3 in DNA: TGCGCCAGCAGCTTCCAACAGGGGTCGGGTGAGCAGTTCTTC.